The present entry profiles one TCR beta chain with its context. CDR1 and CDR2 (germline): MNHEY, SVGAGI. The CDR3 spans 16 residues. Deletions cut 3 bases from V and 2 bases from J, with 16 bases between. In assigning cohorts, the study relied on participant-reported clinical history. Either two negative PCRs, clearance, or symptom resolution qualified Cohort 3 donors as recovered. This specimen comes from a study of blood T cell repertoires in COVID-19. Study summary: Samples came from the United States, Italy and Spain, spanning acute and convalescent COVID-19. The cDNA or gDNA used as material had been derived from T cells, B-cell-depleted T cells, or PBMCs.

Some clones are missing from TCRdb's copy, which holds only in-frame ones; the method was immunoSEQ multiplex PCR. Among 310,000 or so clones listed, around nine tenths were seen once. The sample consisted of PBMCs or T cells enriched from blood (not recorded which). This TCR was recovered from a woman in her twenties or thirties who had recovered from COVID-19. The rearrangement joins TRBV6-5 to TRBJ2-5; D might be TRBD2 (5 bases). CDR3 region: CASSYLKGSGQETQYF. The DNA of the CDR3 is TGTGCCAGCAGTTATTTGAAAGGGAGCGGTCAAGAGACCCAGTACTTC.